A single sample is the source of the 3 T cell receptor beta chains below, sequenced in a study of blood T cell repertoires in COVID-19. Libraries were prepared by immunoSEQ multiplex PCR; TCRdb keeps only in-frame clonotypes and omits some of them. The sample contains under 300,000 clones, about nine tenths of which appear only once. Sequences were obtained from peripheral blood. The receptor set was obtained from a man younger than 45 who had recovered from COVID-19.

The CDR3 DNA reads as TGCAGTGCTTACAGGGGATCGGAAGCTTTCTTT. Its protein is CSAYRGSEAFF. The chain has TRBV20-1 and TRBJ1-1; TRBD1 matches at 7 bases. Germline assignment: CDR1 DFQATT and CDR2 SNEGSKA (reference sequence). The V gene end was trimmed by 5 bases and the J gene end by 8 bases; junction bases not matched to a gene: 5. CDR3 size: 11 residues.

The CDR3 sequence: CAWSVLGQGGGYTF. The CDR3 DNA is TGTGCCTGGAGTGTACTAGGACAGGGGGGTGGCTACACCTTC. V gene TRBV30 combines with J gene TRBJ1-2, with 10 positions matching TRBD1. CDR1 and CDR2 from the germline V gene are GTSNPN and SVGIG (reference sequence). The V and J ends lost 0 bases and 7 bases, in that order; junction bases with no gene match: 5. The CDR3 has 14 amino acids. The full variable domain, with the rest looked up from reference TRBV30 and TRBJ1-2, is SQTIHQWPATLVQPVGSPLSLECTVEGTSNPNLYWYRQAAGRGLQLLFYSVGIGQISSEVPQNLSASRPQDRQFILSSKKLLLSDSGFYLCAWSVLGQGGGYTFGSGTRLTVV.

This chain uses TRBV5-1 with TRBJ2-5; no firm D call. CDR1 and CDR2 from the germline V gene are SGHRS and YFSETQ. Trimming stripped 2 bases from V and 2 bases from J, with 7 bases between. The CDR3 extends over 13 amino acids. The CDR3 loop reads CASSFLVQETQYF. DNA for the CDR3: TGCGCCAGCAGCTTTTTAGTACAAGAGACCCAGTACTTC.